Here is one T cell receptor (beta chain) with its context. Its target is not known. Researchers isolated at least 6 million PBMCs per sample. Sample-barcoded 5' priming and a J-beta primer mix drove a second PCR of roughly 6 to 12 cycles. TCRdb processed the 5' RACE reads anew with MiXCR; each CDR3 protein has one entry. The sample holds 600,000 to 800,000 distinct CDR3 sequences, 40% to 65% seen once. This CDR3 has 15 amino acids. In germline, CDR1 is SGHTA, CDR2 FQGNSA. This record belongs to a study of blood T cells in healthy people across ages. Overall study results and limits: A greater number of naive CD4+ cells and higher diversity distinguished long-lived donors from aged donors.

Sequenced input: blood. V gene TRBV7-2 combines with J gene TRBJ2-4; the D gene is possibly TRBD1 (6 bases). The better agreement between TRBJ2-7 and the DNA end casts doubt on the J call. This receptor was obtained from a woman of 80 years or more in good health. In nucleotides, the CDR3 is TGTGCCAGCAGCTTAGTGCCTCGGGACAACTACGAGCAGTACTTC. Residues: CASSLVPRDNYEQYF.